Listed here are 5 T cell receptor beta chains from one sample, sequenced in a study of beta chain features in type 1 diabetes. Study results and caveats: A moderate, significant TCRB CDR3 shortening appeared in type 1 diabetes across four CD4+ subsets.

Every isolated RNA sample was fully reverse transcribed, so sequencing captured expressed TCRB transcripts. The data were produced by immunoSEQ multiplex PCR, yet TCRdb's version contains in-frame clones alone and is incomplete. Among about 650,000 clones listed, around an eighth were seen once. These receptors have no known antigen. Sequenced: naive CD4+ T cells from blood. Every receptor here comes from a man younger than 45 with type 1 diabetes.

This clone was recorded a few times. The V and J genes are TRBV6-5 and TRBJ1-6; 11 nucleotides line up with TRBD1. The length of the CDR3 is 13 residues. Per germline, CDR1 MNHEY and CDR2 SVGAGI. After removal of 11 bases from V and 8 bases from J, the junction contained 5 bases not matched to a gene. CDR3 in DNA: TGTGCCGCGGGGACAGGGGGTGATTCACCCCTCCACTTT. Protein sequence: CAAGTGGDSPLHF.

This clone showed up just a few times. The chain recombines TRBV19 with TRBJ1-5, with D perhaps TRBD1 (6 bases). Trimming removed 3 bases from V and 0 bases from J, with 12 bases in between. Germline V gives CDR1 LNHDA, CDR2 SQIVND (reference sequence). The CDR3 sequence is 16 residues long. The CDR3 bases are TGTGCCAGTAGTATTTGGGGGGCGGATAGCAATCAGCCCCAGCATTTT. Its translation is CASSIWGADSNQPQHF.

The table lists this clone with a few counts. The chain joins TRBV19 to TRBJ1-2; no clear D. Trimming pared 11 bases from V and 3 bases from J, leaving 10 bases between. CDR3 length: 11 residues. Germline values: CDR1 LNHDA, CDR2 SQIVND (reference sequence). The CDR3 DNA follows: TGTGCCGAGCCCAGATACTATGGCTACACCTTC. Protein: CAEPRYYGYTF.

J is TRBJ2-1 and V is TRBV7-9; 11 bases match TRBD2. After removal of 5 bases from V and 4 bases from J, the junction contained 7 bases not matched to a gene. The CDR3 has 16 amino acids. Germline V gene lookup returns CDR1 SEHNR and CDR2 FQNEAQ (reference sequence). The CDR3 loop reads CASSPLGLAEYNEQFF. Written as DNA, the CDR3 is TGTGCCAGCAGCCCACTGGGACTAGCGGAGTACAATGAGCAGTTCTTC.

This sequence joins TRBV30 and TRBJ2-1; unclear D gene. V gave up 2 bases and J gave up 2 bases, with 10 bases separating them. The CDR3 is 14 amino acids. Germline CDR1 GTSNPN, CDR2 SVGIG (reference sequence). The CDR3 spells CAWSNLGPYNEQFF. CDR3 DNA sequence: TGTGCCTGGAGTAATCTCGGGCCCTACAATGAGCAGTTCTTC.